Following are 26 T cell receptor beta chains from one sample sequenced in a study of Ad26.COV2.S vaccination and SARS-CoV-2 variants. Assay: immunoSEQ multiplex PCR; the TCRdb copy retains only in-frame clones and omits some. Among roughly 320,000 clones listed, 70% to 90% were seen once. The treatment: around 19 received Ad26.COV2.S at low or high dose, single or two shots; about 5 received placebo; per-sample allocation not given. The samples were gathered on day 63 after the first injection of vaccine or placebo. Here the sequenced sample was peripheral blood, taken in a trial of Ad26.COV2.S vaccine versus placebo. The source of these receptors is a person aged 18-65 years who received the Ad26.COV2.S COVID-19 vaccine or a placebo.

The rearrangement joins TRBV5-8 to TRBJ1-4, with a weak D call TRBD1 (6 bases). This CDR3 spans 15 amino acids. V gave up 5 bases and J gave up 6 bases, with 17 bases separating them. The germline CDR1 and CDR2 sequences are SGHTS and YDEGEE. The chain's CDR3 is CASSLGQSRDEKLFF. For the CDR3, the DNA is TGTGCCAGCAGTTTAGGACAGTCTCGGGATGAAAAACTGTTTTTT.

The chain joins TRBV21-1 to TRBJ2-2. TRBV21-1 is reported as a pseudogene. The CDR3 is 19 residues long. The DNA of the CDR3 is TGTGCCAGCAGCAAAGACCTGGACCAGCCCGGAGGGGGGACCGGGGAGCTGTTTTTT. This gives the protein CASSKDLDQPGGGTGELFF.

This chain joins TRBV5-1 and TRBJ2-7; 7 bases are a match to TRBD1. The CDR3 has 13 amino acids. With V trimmed by 5 bases and J by 4 bases, 6 bases remained unmatched. Germline CDR1 reads SGHRS; CDR2 reads YFSETQ. CDR3 sequence (DNA): TGCGCCAGCAGAGTGACAGGGATGTACGAGCAGTACTTC. The encoded protein is CASRVTGMYEQYF.

The chain recombines TRBV5-6 with TRBJ2-1, with 7 nucleotides matching TRBD1. Germline V lookup: CDR1 SGHDT, CDR2 YYEEEE. CDR3 length: 13 residues. The V and J ends lost 8 bases and 5 bases, in that order; junction bases with no gene match: 7. The CDR3 DNA is TGTGCCAGAAGACAGGGAAGGGACAATGAGCAGTTCTTC. This codes for CARRQGRDNEQFF.

The CDR3 reads CASSQDPGQTNYGYTF. Here the CDR3 DNA reads TGCGCCAGCAGCCAAGACCCGGGACAAACGAACTATGGCTACACCTTC. The V call is TRBV4-1, the J call TRBJ1-2; possibly TRBD1 for D (6 bases). CDR1 is MGHRA, CDR2 YSYEKL, per germline. V gave up 0 bases and J gave up 2 bases, with 13 bases separating them. This CDR3 has 16 amino acids.

The V call is TRBV7-8, the J call TRBJ1-1; D remains ambiguous. CDR3 length: 14 amino acids. V was cut by 2 bases and J by 3 bases, with 10 bases left in between. Germline values: CDR1 SGHVS, CDR2 FQNEAQ. CDR3 amino acids: CASSLKQSYTEAFF. The CDR3 region has the DNA TGTGCCAGCAGCTTAAAGCAGTCTTACACTGAAGCTTTCTTT.

V and J are TRBV5-1 and TRBJ2-2; TRBD2 matches 7 bases. There are 16 residues in the CDR3. Germline CDR1 is SGHRS and CDR2 is YFSETQ. The V and J ends lost 4 bases and 1 base, in that order; junction bases with no gene match: 7. CDR3 bases: TGCGCCAGCAGCCCCCTGCCGGGGGGGAACACCGGGGAGCTGTTTTTT. Amino acid sequence: CASSPLPGGNTGELFF.

The chain recombines TRBV27 with TRBJ2-2; D is undetermined. Trimming left V 1 base short and J 2 bases short, with 11 bases between. CDR1 MNHEY and CDR2 SMNVEV come from the germline V gene (reference sequence). The CDR3 consists of 16 residues. CDR3 in DNA: TGTGCCAGCAGTTTATATTGGCAGCCAAACACCGGGGAGCTGTTTTTT. It encodes CASSLYWQPNTGELFF.

This chain connects TRBV7-6 to TRBJ2-1; 9 positions agree with TRBD1. Germline V gives CDR1 SGHVS, CDR2 FNYEAQ. The J segment lost 4 bases and the V segment lost 1 base, leaving 5 bases of the junction unmatched. The CDR3 runs 16 residues. CDR3 sequence (DNA): TGTGCCAGCAGCTTAGTAGGGACAGGGCCATACAATGAGCAGTTCTTC. This encodes CASSLVGTGPYNEQFF.

V and J are TRBV5-1 and TRBJ2-3; tentatively, D is TRBD1 (7 bases). Germline CDR1 reads SGHRS; CDR2 reads YFSETQ. CDR3 size: 14 residues. V was shortened by 3 bases and J by 4 bases, with 12 bases between the two germline ends. The CDR3 nucleotides read TGCGCCAGCAGCTCGCAGGGGGGCGCAGATACGCAGTATTTT. It specifies CASSSQGGADTQYF.

V gene TRBV7-3 combines with J gene TRBJ2-2; D might be TRBD2 (6 bases). V was pared by 3 bases and J by 2 bases, with 10 bases between. This CDR3 contains 15 residues. The germline CDR1 and CDR2 sequences are SGHTA and FQGTGA. Here the CDR3 DNA reads TGTGCCAGCAGCTTCGGGGAGGTTAACACCGGGGAGCTGTTTTTT. Its protein product is CASSFGEVNTGELFF.

The genes are TRBV12-3 or TRBV12-4 and TRBJ2-5; D is uncertain. This CDR3 is built from 11 residues. V was shortened by 3 bases and J by 5 bases, with 4 bases between the two germline ends. CDR3 in amino acids: CASSFMETQYF. As DNA, the CDR3 is TGTGCCAGCAGTTTTATGGAGACCCAGTACTTC.

The J gene is TRBJ2-5, the V gene TRBV9; 10 bases align to TRBD1. Looked up from germline, CDR1 is SGDLS and CDR2 is YYNGEE. V trimming: 3 bases; J trimming: 5 bases; junction bases outside the gene matches: 7. The CDR3 contains 15 residues. The CDR3 coding sequence is TGTGCCAGCAGCGGAAGGACAGGGGGAATTGAGACCCAGTACTTC. Its translation is CASSGRTGGIETQYF.

This clone was seen only a few times. The chain carries TRBV5-6 and TRBJ1-3, with TRBD1 as a possible D gene (6 bases). The CDR3 is made up of 15 amino acids. The V end lost 0 bases, the J end lost 2 bases, and 9 bases lay between the germline ends. Germline values: CDR1 SGHDT, CDR2 YYEEEE. For the CDR3, the DNA is TGTGCCAGCAGCTTGGCCTGGACAGCTGGAAACACCATATATTTT. This sequence encodes CASSLAWTAGNTIYF.

The chain uses TRBV7-3 and TRBJ2-1; possibly TRBD2 for D (6 bases). The CDR3 covers 16 residues. Per the germline V gene, CDR1 is SGHTA and CDR2 is FQGTGA. V lost 2 bases, J lost 7 bases, and 18 bases lay in between. The CDR3 sequence: CASSLSLAKGVNEQFF. The CDR3 region has the DNA TGTGCCAGCAGCTTATCTCTAGCGAAAGGTGTAAATGAGCAGTTCTTC. Complete variable domain (other parts from reference TRBV7-3 and TRBJ2-1): GAGVSQTPSNKVTEKGKYVELRCDPISGHTALYWYRQSLGQGPEFLIYFQGTGAADDSGLPNDRFFAVRPEGSVSTLKIQRTERGDSAVYLCASSLSLAKGVNEQFFGPGTRLTVL.

This clone has a handful of counts. This chain uses TRBV3-1 (or the pseudogene TRBV3-2) with TRBJ1-2; D is unresolved. Germline V gene sequence: CDR1 LGHDT, CDR2 YNNKEL (reference sequence). V was cut by 4 bases and J by 4 bases, with 13 bases left in between. The CDR3 has 14 amino acids. The CDR3 DNA is TGTGCCAGCAGCCGACTGGAGACCTCCTATGGCTACACCTTC. Encoded protein: CASSRLETSYGYTF.

The V call is TRBV6-2 or TRBV6-3, the J call TRBJ2-7; D is possibly TRBD1 (6 bases). The CDR3 is 14 residues long. Germline assignment: CDR1 MNHEY and CDR2 SVGEGT. Trimming took 0 bases from V and 5 from J, leaving 11 bases between them. CDR3 sequence (DNA): TGTGCCAGCAGTTACTCGGCAGGGGCCAACGAGCAGTACTTC. Translating it yields CASSYSAGANEQYF.

The rearrangement joins TRBV7-9 to TRBJ1-3; tentatively, D is TRBD1 (5 bases). Trimming removed 2 bases at V and 0 bases at J, with 8 bases between. This CDR3 comprises 15 residues. Per the germline V gene, CDR1 is SEHNR and CDR2 is FQNEAQ (reference sequence). The CDR3 sequence is CASSLQGGSGNTIYF. CDR3 DNA sequence: TGTGCCAGCAGCTTACAGGGAGGCTCTGGAAACACCATATATTTT.

The chain uses TRBV7-2 and TRBJ1-1; 7 nucleotides align to TRBD1. The trim removed 4 bases at V and 1 base at J, leaving 12 bases unmatched. This CDR3 has 17 amino acids. Germline CDR1 is SGHTA and CDR2 is FQGNSA. The DNA for the CDR3 is TGTGCCAGCAGCTCCCGGAAGACAGGGCTTGCGAACACTGAAGCTTTCTTT. This encodes CASSSRKTGLANTEAFF.

The chain combines TRBV6-5 with TRBJ2-7; 10 nucleotides align to TRBD1. The CDR3 length is 14 residues. V gave up 5 bases and J gave up 3 bases; unmatched junction bases: 4. The germline gives CDR1 MNHEY, CDR2 SVGAGI. This CDR3 reads CASSSRDRGYEQYF. DNA for the CDR3: TGTGCCAGCAGTAGCCGGGACAGGGGCTACGAGCAGTACTTC.

The V and J genes are TRBV11-3 and TRBJ2-1, with TRBD2 matching over 9 bases. CDR3 length: 15 residues. CDR1 is SGHNT, CDR2 YENEEA, per germline. V lost 4 bases, J lost 4 bases, and 5 bases stayed unmatched. CDR3: CASSSLSGGYNEQFF. CDR3 DNA: TGTGCCAGCAGCTCCCTGAGCGGGGGGTACAATGAGCAGTTCTTC.

The V gene is TRBV13, the J gene TRBJ2-1; TRBD2 aligns across 9 bases. The V and J ends lost 1 base and 7 bases, in that order; junction bases with no gene match: 14. The CDR3 is made up of 18 amino acids. Germline V gene lookup returns CDR1 PRHDT and CDR2 FYEKMQ (reference sequence). The CDR3 DNA reads as TGTGCCAGCAGCTTAGAAGAGCGGGGGGCCCGCCTTGTGAATGAGCAGTTCTTC. It specifies CASSLEERGARLVNEQFF.

J is TRBJ2-3 and V is TRBV2; tentatively, D is TRBD2 (5 bases). This CDR3 region has 12 residues. Between the trimmed V and J ends, which lost 8 bases and 1 base, there was a span of 7 bases. Looked up from germline, CDR1 is SNHLY and CDR2 is FYNNEI. The CDR3 sequence: CASFGGTDTQYF. The CDR3 nucleotides read TGTGCCAGCTTCGGGGGCACAGATACGCAGTATTTT.

The V gene is TRBV5-6, the J gene TRBJ2-7, with D hard to call. Germline CDR1 reads SGHDT; CDR2 reads YYEEEE. Trimming shortened V by 1 base and J by 1 base, and 9 bases separated the two germline ends. CDR3 length equals 14 residues. This chain's CDR3 is CASSLWWVSYEQYF. DNA for the CDR3: TGTGCCAGCAGCTTGTGGTGGGTATCCTACGAGCAGTACTTC.

Only one count was recorded for this clone. The chain employs TRBV7-2 and TRBJ2-5; TRBD2 matches at 7 bases. The CDR3 runs to 15 residues. V dropped 1 base and J dropped 1; count of bases not matched to a gene: 3. Germline V gene sequence: CDR1 SGHTA, CDR2 FQGNSA. The CDR3 loop reads CASSLGRGGQETQYF. The CDR3, as DNA: TGTGCCAGCAGCTTAGGCCGCGGGGGCCAAGAGACCCAGTACTTC. Full variable domain (missing parts from reference TRBV7-2 and TRBJ2-5): GAGVSQSPSNKVTEKGKDVELRCDPISGHTALYWYRQSLGQGLEFLIYFQGNSAPDKSGLPSDRFSAERTGGSVSTLTIQRTQQEDSAVYLCASSLGRGGQETQYFGPGTRLLVL.

The count of this clone is one. This sample also contains other DNA sequences that code for the same CDR3. The V gene is TRBV7-2, the J gene TRBJ1-4, with a possible D match to TRBD1 (6 bases). The CDR3 length is 14 residues. CDR1 and CDR2 (germline): SGHTA, FQGNSA. Trimming shortened V by 5 bases and J by 5 bases, and 12 bases separated the two germline ends. CDR3 DNA: TGTGCCAGCAGCCCAGGGACAAGAAATGAAAAACTGTTTTTT. Translating gives CASSPGTRNEKLFF.